The clone carrying this T cell receptor (beta chain) was counted a few times. Its target is not known. The observed sequence ends 3 residues before the CDR3 terminus, with the missing tail filled in from the germline J gene. Donors gave roughly 5 to 8 ml heparinized peripheral whole blood. These data originate in a study of T cell clonality in common variable immunodeficiency. Study observations and caveats: Fewer TCRbeta clones were shared among CVID subjects than controls. Common variable immunodeficiency TCR beta sequences reportedly had fewer deletions and N-nucleotide insertions.

Profiling relied on immunoSEQ multiplex PCR, and the TCRdb table lists in-frame clones only, not all of them. This sample carries 20,000 to 30,000 clones and no singletons, and under 10% goes to the top ten. Trimming took off 0 bases at V and 0 bases at J, with 12 bases between the two ends. CDR3 size: 15 residues. Germline assignment: CDR1 DFQATT and CDR2 SNEGSKA (reference sequence). This sequence was found in a human donor with common variable immunodeficiency. The J gene is TRBJ2-7, the V gene TRBV20-1; D remains ambiguous. Sequenced material: peripheral blood mononuclear cells. CDR3 protein: CSARDPFRSSYEQYF. The covered CDR3 bases are TGCAGTGCTAGAGATCCTTTCCGCAGCTCCTACGAG.